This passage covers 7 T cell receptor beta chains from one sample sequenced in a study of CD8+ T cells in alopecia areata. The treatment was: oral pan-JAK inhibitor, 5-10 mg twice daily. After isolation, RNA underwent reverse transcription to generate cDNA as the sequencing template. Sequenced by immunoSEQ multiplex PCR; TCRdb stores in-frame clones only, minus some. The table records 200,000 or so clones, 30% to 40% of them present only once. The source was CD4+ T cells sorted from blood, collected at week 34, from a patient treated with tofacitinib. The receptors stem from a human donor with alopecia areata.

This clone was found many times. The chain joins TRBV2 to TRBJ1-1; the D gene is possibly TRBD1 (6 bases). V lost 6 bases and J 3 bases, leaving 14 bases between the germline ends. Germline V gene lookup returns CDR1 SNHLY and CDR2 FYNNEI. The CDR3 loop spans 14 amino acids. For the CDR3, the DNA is TGTGCCAGCAGCGGACAGTTCTTTGACACTGAAGCTTTCTTT. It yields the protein CASSGQFFDTEAFF.

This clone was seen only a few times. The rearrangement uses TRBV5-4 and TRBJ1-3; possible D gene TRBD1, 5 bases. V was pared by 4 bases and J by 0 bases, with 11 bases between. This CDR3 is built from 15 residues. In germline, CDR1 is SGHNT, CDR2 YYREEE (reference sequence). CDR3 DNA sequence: TGTGCCAGCAGCCATGACAGCATCTCTGGAAACACCATATATTTT. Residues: CASSHDSISGNTIYF.

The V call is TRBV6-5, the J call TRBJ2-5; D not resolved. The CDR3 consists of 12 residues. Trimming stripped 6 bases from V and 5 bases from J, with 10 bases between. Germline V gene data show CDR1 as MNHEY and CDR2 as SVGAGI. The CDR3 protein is CASRGFAETQYF. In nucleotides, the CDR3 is TGTGCCAGCAGGGGTTTTGCGGAGACCCAGTACTTC.

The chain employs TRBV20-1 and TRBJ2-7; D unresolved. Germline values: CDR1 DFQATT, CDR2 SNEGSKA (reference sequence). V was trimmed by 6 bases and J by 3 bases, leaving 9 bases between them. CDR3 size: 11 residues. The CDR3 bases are TGCAGTGCAGACTCAGACTACGAGCAGTACTTC. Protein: CSADSDYEQYF.

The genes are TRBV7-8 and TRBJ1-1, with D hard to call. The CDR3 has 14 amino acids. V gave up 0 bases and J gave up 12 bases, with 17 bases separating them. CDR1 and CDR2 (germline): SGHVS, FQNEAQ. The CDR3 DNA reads TGTGCCAGCAGCTTAGCGCGAGGCGAAGCCCGATCTTTCTTT. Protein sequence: CASSLARGEARSFF.

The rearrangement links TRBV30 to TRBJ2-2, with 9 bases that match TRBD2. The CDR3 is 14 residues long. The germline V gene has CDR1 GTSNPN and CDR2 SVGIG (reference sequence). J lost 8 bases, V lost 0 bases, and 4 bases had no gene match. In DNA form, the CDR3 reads TGTGCCTGGAGTGTTAGCCTAGCGGGAGGGGAGCTGTTTTTT. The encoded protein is CAWSVSLAGGELFF.

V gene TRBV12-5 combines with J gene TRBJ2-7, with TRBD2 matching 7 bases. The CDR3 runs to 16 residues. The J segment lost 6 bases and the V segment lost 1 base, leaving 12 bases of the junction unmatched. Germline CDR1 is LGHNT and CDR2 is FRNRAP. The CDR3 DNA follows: TGTGCTAGTGGTTTGGAAACGGGGGAGGGCCTCAGCGAGCAGTACTTC. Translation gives CASGLETGEGLSEQYF.